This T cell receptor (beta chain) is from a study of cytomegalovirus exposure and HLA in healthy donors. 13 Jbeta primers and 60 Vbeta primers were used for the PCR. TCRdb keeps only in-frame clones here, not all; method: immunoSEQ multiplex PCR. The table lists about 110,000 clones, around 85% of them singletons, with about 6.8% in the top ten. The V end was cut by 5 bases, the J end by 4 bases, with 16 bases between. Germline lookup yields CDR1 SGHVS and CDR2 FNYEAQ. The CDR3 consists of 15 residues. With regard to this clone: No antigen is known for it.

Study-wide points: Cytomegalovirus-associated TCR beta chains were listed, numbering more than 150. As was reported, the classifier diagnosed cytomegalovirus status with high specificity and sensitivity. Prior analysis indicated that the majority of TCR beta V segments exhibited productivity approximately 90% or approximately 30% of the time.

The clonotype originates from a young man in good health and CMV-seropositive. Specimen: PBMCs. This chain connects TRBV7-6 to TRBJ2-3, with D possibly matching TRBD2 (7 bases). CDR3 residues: CASSPLGGGADTQYF. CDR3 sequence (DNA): TGTGCCAGCAGCCCCCTTGGGGGGGGCGCAGATACGCAGTATTTT.